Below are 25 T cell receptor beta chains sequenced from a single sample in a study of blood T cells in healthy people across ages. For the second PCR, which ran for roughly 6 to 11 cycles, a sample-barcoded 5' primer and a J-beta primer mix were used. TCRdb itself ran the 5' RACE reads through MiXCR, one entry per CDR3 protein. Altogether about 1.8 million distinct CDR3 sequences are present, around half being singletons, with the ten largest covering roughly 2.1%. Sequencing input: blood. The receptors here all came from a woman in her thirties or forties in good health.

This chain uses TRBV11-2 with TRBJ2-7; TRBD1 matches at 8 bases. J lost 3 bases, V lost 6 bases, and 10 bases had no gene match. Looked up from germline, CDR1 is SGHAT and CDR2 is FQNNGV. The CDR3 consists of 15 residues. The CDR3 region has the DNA TGTGCCAGCAGTTCCCCGCCGGACAGGGTCTACGAGCAGTACTTC. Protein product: CASSSPPDRVYEQYF.

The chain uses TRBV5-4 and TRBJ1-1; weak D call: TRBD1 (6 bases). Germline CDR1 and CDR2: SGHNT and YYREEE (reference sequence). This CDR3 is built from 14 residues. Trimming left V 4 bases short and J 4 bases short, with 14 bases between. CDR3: CASSEGGRSTEAFF. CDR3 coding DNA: TGTGCCAGCAGCGAGGGGGGGAGGAGCACTGAAGCTTTCTTT.

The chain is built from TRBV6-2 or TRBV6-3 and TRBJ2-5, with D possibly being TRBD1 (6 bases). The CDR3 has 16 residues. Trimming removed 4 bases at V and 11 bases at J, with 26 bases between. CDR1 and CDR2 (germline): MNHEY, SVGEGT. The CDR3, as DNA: TGTGCCAGCAGTTCGGACAGTGTGAGCTCCTACAATGAGCAGTACTTC. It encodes CASSSDSVSSYNEQYF.

The CDR3 protein is CASSLSRQVKNEQYF. The CDR3 DNA is TGTGCCAGCAGTTTATCACGGCAGGTCAAAAACGAGCAGTACTTC. The chain couples TRBV27 to TRBJ2-7; unclear D gene. CDR1 and CDR2 from the germline V gene are MNHEY and SMNVEV (reference sequence). Deletions cut 0 bases from V and 5 bases from J, with 14 bases between. The CDR3 length is 15 residues.

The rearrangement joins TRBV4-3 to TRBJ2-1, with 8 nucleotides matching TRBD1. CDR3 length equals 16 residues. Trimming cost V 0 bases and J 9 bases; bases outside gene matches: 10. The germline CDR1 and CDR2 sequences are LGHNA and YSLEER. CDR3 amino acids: CASSQEGRQGLSEQFF. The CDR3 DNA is TGCGCCAGCAGCCAAGAAGGGCGACAGGGGTTAAGTGAGCAGTTCTTC.

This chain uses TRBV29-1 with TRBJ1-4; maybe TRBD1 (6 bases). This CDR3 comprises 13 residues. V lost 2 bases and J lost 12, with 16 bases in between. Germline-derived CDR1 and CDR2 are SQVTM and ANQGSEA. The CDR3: CSVERGTSDELFF. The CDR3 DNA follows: TGCAGCGTTGAAAGGGGGACTTCGGACGAACTGTTTTTT. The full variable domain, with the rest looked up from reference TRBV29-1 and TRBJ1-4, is SAVISQKPSRDICQRGTSLTIQCQVDSQVTMMFWYRQQPGQSLTLIATANQGSEATYESGFVIDKFPISRPNLTFSTLTVSNMSPEDSSIYLCSVERGTSDELFFGSGTQLSVL.

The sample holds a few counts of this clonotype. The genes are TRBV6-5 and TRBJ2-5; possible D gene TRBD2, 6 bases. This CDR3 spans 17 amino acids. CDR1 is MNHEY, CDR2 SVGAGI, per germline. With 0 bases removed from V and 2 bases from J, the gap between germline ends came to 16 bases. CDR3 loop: CASSYSTGVRGQETQYF. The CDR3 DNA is TGTGCCAGCAGTTACTCTACGGGGGTGAGAGGGCAAGAGACCCAGTACTTC.

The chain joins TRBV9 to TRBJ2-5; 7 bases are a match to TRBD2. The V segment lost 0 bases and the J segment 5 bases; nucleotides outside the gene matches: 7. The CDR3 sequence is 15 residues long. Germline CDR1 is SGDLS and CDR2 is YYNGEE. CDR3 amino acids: CASSVAGGLRETQYF. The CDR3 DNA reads TGTGCCAGCAGCGTAGCCGGGGGACTACGGGAGACCCAGTACTTC.

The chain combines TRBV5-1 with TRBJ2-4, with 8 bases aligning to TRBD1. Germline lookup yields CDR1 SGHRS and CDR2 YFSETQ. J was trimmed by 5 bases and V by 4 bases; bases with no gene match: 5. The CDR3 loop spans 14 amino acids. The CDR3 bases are TGCGCCAGCAGCCGTTCAGGGGGCGAAAACATTCAGTACTTC. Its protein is CASSRSGGENIQYF.

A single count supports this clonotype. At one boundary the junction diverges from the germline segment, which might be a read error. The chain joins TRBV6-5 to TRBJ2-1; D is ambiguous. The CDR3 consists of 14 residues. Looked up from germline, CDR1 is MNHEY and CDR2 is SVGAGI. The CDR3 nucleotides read TGTGCCAGCAGTCGGTCCTCCATCTACAATGAGCGGTTCTTC. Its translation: CASSRSSIYNERFF.

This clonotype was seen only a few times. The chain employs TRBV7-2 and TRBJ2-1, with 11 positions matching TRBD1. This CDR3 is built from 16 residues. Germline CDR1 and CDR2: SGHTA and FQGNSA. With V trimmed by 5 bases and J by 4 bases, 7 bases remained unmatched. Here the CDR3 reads CASSRVGTGGYNEQFF. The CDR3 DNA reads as TGTGCCAGCAGCCGGGTCGGGACAGGGGGGTACAATGAGCAGTTCTTC.

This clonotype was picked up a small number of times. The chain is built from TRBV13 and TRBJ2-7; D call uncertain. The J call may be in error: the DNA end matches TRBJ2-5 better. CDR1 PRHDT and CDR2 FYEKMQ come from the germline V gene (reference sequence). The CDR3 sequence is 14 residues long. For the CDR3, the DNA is TGTGCCAGCAGCTTAAAGACGGTAGGGGAGACCCAGTACTTC. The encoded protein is CASSLKTVGETQYF.

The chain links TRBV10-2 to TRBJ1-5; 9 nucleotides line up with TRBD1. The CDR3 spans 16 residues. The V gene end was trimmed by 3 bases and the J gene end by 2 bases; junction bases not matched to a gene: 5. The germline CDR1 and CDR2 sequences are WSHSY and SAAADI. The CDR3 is CASSDLRTGGNQPQHF. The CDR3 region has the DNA TGCGCCAGCAGTGACTTGAGGACAGGGGGCAATCAGCCCCAGCATTTT.

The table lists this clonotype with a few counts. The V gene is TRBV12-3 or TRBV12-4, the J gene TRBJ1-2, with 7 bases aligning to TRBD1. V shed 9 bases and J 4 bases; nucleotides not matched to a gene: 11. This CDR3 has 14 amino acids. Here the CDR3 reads CASKTGIVPYGYTF. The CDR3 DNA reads TGTGCCAGTAAGACAGGGATCGTGCCCTATGGCTACACCTTC.

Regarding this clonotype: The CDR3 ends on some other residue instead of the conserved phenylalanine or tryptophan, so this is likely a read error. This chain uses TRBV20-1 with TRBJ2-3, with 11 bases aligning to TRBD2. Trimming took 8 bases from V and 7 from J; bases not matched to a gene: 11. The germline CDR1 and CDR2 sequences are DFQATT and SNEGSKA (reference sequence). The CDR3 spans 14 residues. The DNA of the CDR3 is TGCAGTTCCGAGGATAGCGGGGGGGCCTATACGCAGTATGTT. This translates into CSSEDSGGAYTQYV.

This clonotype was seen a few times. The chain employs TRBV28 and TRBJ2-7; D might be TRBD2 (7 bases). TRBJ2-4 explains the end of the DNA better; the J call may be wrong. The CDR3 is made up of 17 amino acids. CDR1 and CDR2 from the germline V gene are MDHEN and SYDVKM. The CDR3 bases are TGTGCCAGTACAACCATCCGGGCGGGGGCCATCAAAAACATTCAGTACTTC. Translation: CASTTIRAGAIKNIQYF.

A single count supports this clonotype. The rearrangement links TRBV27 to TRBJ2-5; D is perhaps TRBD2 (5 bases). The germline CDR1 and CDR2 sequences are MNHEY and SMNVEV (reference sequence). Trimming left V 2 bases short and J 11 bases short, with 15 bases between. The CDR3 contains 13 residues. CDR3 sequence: CASSLVTNWEQYF. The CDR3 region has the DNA TGTGCCAGCAGTTTAGTGACCAACTGGGAGCAGTACTTC.

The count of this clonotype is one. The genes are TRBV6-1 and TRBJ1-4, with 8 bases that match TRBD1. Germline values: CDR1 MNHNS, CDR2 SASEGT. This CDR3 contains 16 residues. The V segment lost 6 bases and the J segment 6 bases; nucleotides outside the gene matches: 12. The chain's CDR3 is CASSHRQGRIDEKLFF. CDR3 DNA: TGTGCCAGCAGCCATCGACAGGGGCGTATTGATGAAAAACTGTTTTTT.

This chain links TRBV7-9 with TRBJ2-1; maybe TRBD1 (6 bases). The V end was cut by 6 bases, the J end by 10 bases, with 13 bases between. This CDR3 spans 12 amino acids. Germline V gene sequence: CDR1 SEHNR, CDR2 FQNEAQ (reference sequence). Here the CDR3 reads CASRRPGTEQFF. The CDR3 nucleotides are TGTGCCAGCAGGCGGCCGGGGACAGAGCAGTTCTTC.

The CDR3 DNA reads as TGTGCCAGCAGCGTAGCGAGCGGGGGCCTCCAAGAGACCCAGTACTTC. Encoded protein: CASSVASGGLQETQYF. The V call is TRBV9, the J call TRBJ2-5, with 8 bases that match TRBD2. Unmatched junction bases numbered 5, after V lost 0 bases and J lost 1 base. The germline V gene has CDR1 SGDLS and CDR2 YYNGEE. The CDR3 totals 16 residues.

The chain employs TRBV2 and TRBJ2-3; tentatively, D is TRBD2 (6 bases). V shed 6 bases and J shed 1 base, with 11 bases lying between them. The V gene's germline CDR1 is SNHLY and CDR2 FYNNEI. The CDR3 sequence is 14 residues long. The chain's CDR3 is CASRSGSRTDTQYF. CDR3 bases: TGTGCCAGCAGGAGCGGGTCCCGCACAGATACGCAGTATTTT.

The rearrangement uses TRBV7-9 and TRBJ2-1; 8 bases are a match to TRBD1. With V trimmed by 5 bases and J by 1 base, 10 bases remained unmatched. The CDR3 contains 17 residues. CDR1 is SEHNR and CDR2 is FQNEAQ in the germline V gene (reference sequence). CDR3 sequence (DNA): TGTGCCAGCAGCGGAGGTTTAGACAGGGGATCCTACAATGAGCAGTTCTTC. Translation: CASSGGLDRGSYNEQFF.

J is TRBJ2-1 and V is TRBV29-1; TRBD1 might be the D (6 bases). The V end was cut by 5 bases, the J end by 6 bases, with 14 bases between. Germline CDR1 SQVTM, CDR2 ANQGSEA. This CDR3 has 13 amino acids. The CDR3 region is CSVSWGQVNEQFF. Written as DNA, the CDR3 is TGCAGCGTTAGTTGGGGGCAGGTCAATGAGCAGTTCTTC.

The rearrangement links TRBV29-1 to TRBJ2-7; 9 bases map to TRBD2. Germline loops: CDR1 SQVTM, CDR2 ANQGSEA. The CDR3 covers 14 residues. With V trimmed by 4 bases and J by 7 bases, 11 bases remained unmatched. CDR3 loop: CSVALRGGYNEQYF. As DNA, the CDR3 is TGCAGCGTTGCTCTGCGGGGGGGCTACAATGAGCAGTACTTC.

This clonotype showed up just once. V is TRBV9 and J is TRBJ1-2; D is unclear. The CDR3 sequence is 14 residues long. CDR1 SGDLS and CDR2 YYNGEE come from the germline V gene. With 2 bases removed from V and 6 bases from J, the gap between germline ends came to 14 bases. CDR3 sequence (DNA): TGTGCCAGCAGCGTTTTGGCGGCACAGAATGGCTACACCTTC. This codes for CASSVLAAQNGYTF.